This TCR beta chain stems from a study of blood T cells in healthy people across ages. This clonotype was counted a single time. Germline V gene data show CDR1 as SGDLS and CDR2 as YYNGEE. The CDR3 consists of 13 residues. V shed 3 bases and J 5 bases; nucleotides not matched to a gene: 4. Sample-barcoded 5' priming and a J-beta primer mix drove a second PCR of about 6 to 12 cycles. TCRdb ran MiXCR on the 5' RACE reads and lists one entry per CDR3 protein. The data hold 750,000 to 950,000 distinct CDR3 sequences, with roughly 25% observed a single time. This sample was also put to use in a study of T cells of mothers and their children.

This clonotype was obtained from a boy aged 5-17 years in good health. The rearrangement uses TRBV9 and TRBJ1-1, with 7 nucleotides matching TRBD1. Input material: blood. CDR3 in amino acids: CASSAGGLTEAFF. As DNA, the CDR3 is TGTGCCAGCAGCGCAGGGGGTTTGACTGAAGCTTTCTTT.